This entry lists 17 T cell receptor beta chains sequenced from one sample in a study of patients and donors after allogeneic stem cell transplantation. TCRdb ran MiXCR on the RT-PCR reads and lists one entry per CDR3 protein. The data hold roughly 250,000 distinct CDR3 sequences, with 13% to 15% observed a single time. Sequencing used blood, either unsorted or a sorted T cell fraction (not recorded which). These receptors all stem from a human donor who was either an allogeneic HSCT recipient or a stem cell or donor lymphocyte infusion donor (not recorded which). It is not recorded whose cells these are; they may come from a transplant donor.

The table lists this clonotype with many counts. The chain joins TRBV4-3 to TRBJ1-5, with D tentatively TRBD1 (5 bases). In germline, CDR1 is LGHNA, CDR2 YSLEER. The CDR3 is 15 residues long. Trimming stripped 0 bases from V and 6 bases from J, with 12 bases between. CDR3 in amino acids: CASSQEAAGSQPQHF. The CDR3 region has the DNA TGCGCCAGCAGCCAAGAGGCCGCAGGGAGTCAGCCCCAGCATTTT.

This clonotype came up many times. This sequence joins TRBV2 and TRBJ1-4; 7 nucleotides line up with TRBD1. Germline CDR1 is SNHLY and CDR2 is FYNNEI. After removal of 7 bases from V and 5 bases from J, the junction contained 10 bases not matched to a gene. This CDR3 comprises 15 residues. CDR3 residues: CASNRDSSPNEKLFF. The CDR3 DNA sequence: TGTGCCAGCAATCGGGACAGCTCTCCGAATGAAAAACTGTTTTTT.

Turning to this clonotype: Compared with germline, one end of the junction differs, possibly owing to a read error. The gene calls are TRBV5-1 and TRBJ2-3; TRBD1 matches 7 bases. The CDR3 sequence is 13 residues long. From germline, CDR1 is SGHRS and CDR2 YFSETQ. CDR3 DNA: TGCGCCAGCAGCAACAGGGGCACTGATACGCAGTATTTT. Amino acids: CASSNRGTDTQYF.

The CDR3 reads CASSPTGTGNTIYF. Written as DNA, the CDR3 is TGTGCCAGCAGCCCGACAGGGACTGGAAACACCATATATTTT. The V call is TRBV28, the J call TRBJ1-3; 7 bases align to TRBD1. Trimming cost V 6 bases and J 2 bases; bases outside gene matches: 4. The germline CDR1 and CDR2 sequences are MDHEN and SYDVKM. The CDR3 is 14 residues long.

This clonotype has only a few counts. The DNA for the CDR3 is TGTGCCAGCAGTTTTGACTACACTGAAGCTTTCTTT. Translation gives CASSFDYTEAFF. The rearrangement uses TRBV12-3 or TRBV12-4 and TRBJ1-1; no clear D. The V end lost 3 bases, the J end lost 3 bases, and 5 bases lay between the germline ends. The length of the CDR3 is 12 residues.

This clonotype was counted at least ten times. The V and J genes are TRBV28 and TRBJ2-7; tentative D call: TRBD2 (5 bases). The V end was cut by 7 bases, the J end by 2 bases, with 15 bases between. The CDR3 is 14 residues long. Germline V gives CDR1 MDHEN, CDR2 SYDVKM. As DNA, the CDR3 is TGTGCCAGCACGGGTAGCGCTCCGACCTACGAGCAGTACTTC. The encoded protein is CASTGSAPTYEQYF.

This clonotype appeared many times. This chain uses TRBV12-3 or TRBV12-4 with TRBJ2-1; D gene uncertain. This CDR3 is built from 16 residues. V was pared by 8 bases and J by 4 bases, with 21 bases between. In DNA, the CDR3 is TGTGCCAGCCTCCCTAAGCCCAGCCTCAATTACAATGAGCAGTTCTTC. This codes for CASLPKPSLNYNEQFF.

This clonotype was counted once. CDR3 DNA sequence: TGTGCCAGCAGCCGGGACCGCGGGACCCAGTACTTC. Translation: CASSRDRGTQYF. This chain links TRBV7-2 with TRBJ2-5; either TRBD1 or TRBD2 may supply D (5 bases each). V was pared by 5 bases and J by 7 bases, with 11 bases between. The germline gives CDR1 SGHTA, CDR2 FQGNSA. The CDR3 runs 12 residues.

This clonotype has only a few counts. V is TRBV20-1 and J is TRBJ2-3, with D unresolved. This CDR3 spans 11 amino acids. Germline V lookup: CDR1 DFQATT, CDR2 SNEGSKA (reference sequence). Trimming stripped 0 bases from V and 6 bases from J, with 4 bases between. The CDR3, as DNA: TGCAGTGCTAGAGAGGCGGATACGCAGTATTTT. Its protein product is CSAREADTQYF.

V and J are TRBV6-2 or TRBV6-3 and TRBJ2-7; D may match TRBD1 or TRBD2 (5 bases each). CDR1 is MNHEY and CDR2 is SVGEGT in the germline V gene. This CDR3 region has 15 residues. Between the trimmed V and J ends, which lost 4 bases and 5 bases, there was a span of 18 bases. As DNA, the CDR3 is TGTGCCAGCAGTTCGGGACCAAACAAGAAACACGAGCAGTACTTC. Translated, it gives CASSSGPNKKHEQYF.

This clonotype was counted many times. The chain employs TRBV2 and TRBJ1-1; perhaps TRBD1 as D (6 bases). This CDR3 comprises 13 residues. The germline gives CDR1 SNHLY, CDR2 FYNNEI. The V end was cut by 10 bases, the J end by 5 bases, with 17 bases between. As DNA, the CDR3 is TGTGCCACGAGGGGGTACCGGGAAACTGAAGCTTTCTTT. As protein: CATRGYRETEAFF. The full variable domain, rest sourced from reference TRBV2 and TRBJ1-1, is EPEVTQTPSHQVTQMGQEVILRCVPISNHLYFYWYRQILGQKVEFLVSFYNNEISEKSEIFDDQFSVERPDGSNFTLKIRSTKLEDSAMYFCATRGYRETEAFFGQGTRLTVV.

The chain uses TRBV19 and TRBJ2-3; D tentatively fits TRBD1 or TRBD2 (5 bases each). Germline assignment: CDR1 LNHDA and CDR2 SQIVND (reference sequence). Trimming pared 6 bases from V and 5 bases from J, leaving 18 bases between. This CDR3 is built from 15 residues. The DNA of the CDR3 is TGTGCCAGTAGCGTCCAGGGTGGGGGAAGAGATACGCAGTATTTT. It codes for CASSVQGGGRDTQYF.

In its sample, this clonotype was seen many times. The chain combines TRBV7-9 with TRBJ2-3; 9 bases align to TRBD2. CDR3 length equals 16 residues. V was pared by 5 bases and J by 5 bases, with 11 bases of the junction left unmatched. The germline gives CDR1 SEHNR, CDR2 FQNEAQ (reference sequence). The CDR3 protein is CASSAARGGAGDTQYF. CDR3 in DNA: TGTGCCAGCAGCGCCGCCCGCGGGGGGGCAGGAGATACGCAGTATTTT.

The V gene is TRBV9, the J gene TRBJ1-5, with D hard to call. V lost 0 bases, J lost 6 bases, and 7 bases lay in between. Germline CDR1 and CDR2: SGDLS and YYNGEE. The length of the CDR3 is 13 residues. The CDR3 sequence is CASSVDETQPQHF. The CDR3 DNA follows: TGTGCCAGCAGCGTAGATGAAACTCAGCCCCAGCATTTT.

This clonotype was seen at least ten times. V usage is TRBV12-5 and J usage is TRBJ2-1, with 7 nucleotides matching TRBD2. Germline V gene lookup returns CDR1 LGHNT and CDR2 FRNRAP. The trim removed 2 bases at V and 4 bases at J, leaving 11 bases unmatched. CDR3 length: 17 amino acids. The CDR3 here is CASGLSSRAGEYNEQFF. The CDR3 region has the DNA TGTGCTAGTGGTTTGTCTTCTCGCGCGGGAGAGTACAATGAGCAGTTCTTC.

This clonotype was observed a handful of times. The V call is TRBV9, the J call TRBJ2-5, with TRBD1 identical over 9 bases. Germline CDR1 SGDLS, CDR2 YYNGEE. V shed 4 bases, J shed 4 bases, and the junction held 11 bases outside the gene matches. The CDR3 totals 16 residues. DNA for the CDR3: TGTGCCAGCAGCCGACAGGGGGGCGGGTTTGGAGAGACCCAGTACTTC. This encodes CASSRQGGGFGETQYF.

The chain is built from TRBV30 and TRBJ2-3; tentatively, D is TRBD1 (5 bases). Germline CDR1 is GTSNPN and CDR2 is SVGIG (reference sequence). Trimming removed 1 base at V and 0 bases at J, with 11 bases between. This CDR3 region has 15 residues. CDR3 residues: CAWSADSFSTDTQYF. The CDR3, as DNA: TGTGCCTGGAGTGCCGACAGTTTTAGCACAGATACGCAGTATTTT. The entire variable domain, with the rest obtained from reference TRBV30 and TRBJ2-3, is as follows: SQTIHQWPATLVQPVGSPLSLECTVEGTSNPNLYWYRQAAGRGLQLLFYSVGIGQISSEVPQNLSASRPQDRQFILSSKKLLLSDSGFYLCAWSADSFSTDTQYFGPGTRLTVL.